The sequence of this TCR beta chain was determined in a study of blood T cell repertoires in COVID-19. About the study: Acute-phase and convalescent COVID-19 samples originated in the United States, Italy and Spain.

Only in-frame clones appear in the TCRdb table, and some are missing; sequencing was by immunoSEQ multiplex PCR. In the table there are some 270,000 clones, over 75% of which are singletons. Participants were placed into cohorts based on the clinical history they reported. Per the germline V gene, CDR1 is GTSNPN and CDR2 is SVGIG (reference sequence). The length of the CDR3 is 13 residues. The V and J ends lost 5 bases and 4 bases respectively, with 12 bases between them. The rearrangement joins TRBV30 to TRBJ1-5; D might be TRBD1 (5 bases). The clonotype was recovered from a woman between 50 and 59 years old with acute COVID-19. Sequenced sample: PBMCs or T cells enriched from blood (not recorded which). The CDR3 reads CAWGDQGNQPQHF. Here the CDR3 DNA reads TGTGCCTGGGGGGACCAGGGTAATCAGCCCCAGCATTTT.